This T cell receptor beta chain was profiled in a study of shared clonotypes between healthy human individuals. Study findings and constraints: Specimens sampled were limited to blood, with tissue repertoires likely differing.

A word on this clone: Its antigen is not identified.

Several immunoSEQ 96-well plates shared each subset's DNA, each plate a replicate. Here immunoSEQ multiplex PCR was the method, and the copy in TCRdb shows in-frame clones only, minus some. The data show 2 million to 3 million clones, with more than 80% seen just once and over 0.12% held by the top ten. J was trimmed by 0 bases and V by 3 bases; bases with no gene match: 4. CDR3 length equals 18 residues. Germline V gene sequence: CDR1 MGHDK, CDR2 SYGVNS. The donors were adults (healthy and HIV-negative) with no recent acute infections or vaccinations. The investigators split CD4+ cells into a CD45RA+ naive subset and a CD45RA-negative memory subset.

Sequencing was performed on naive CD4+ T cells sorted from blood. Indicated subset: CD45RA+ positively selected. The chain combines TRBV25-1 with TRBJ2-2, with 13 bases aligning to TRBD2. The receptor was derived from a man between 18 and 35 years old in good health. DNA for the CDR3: TGTGCCAGCAGTGAGACTAGCGGGGGGCCCTCGAACACCGGGGAGCTGTTTTTT. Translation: CASSETSGGPSNTGELFF.